The 9 T cell receptor beta chains below all came from one sample that was sequenced in a study of PD-1 blockade in classical Hodgkin lymphoma (dated by TCRdb to the early 2020s). The time point tag for this specimen amounts to: cycle 1 day 1 (C1D1), immediately before nivolumab initiation. Relapse after autologous stem cell transplantation had occurred in all trial patients, and cohorts A, B and C were distinguished by prior brentuximab vedotin exposure. Library construction relied on the immunoSEQ multiplex PCR assay. In its TCRdb copy, this immuneACCESS table keeps in-frame sequences only and misses some clones. Where compared with another copy, unresolved V genes explain less than half of these, and the others have no known cause. This sample has tens of thousands of clones in its table, and about nine tenths of those were observed once. 8% to 10% of the sample is in the top ten clones. This specimen was peripheral blood mononuclear cells (PBMCs), taken at baseline. The receptors stem from a human donor with classical Hodgkin lymphoma.

The CDR3 DNA is TGTGCCAGCAGCACGGGGGTTAGCGGGAGGATAAGCTTCAATGAGCAGTTCTTC. Protein sequence: CASSTGVSGRISFNEQFF. The chain has TRBV28 and TRBJ2-1, with 10 bases identical to TRBD2. The J segment lost 6 bases and the V segment lost 6 bases, leaving 17 bases of the junction unmatched. The V gene's germline CDR1 is MDHEN and CDR2 SYDVKM. The CDR3 runs 18 residues.

The J gene is TRBJ2-7, the V gene TRBV6-6; D remains unclear. This CDR3 has 11 residues. V was cut by 8 bases and J by 3 bases, with 8 bases left in between. Germline CDR1 reads MNHNY; CDR2 reads SVGAGI (reference sequence). CDR3 residues: CASGNGYEQYF. In DNA, the CDR3 is TGTGCCAGCGGGAACGGCTACGAGCAGTACTTC.

The chain links TRBV6-6 to TRBJ1-2; 9 bases agree with TRBD1. Germline CDR1 reads MNHNY; CDR2 reads SVGAGI (reference sequence). The V segment lost 6 bases and the J segment 4 bases; nucleotides outside the gene matches: 3. The CDR3 spans 13 residues. The CDR3 region is CASSDRGGYGYTF. The CDR3 nucleotides read TGTGCCAGCAGCGACAGGGGGGGCTATGGCTACACCTTC.

V and J are TRBV4-3 and TRBJ2-5, with 8 bases that match TRBD1. Germline CDR1 and CDR2: LGHNA and YSLEER. With V trimmed by 1 base and J by 3 bases, 1 base remained unmatched. CDR3 length equals 14 residues. CDR3 protein: CASSQGGQEETQYF. CDR3 DNA: TGCGCCAGCAGCCAAGGGGGACAGGAAGAGACCCAGTACTTC.

The sample holds one count of this clone. The CDR3 loop is CASSEGTGGNTIYF. CDR3 DNA sequence: TGTGCCAGCAGTGAAGGGACAGGGGGAAACACCATATATTTT. The chain uses TRBV6-1 and TRBJ1-3, with 8 bases matching TRBD1. This CDR3 spans 14 amino acids. The ends lost 1 base at V and 4 bases at J; junction bases unmatched: 0. Per the germline V gene, CDR1 is MNHNS and CDR2 is SASEGT.

The V gene is TRBV7-3, the J gene TRBJ2-1, with no clear D. Trimming pared 3 bases from V and 8 bases from J, leaving 14 bases between. This CDR3 region has 14 residues. Per germline, CDR1 SGHTA and CDR2 FQGTGA. The chain's CDR3 is CASSLTGSQDEQFF. CDR3 nucleotides: TGTGCCAGCAGCTTGACCGGGTCGCAGGATGAGCAGTTCTTC. The full variable domain, with the rest looked up from reference TRBV7-3 and TRBJ2-1, is GAGVSQTPSNKVTEKGKYVELRCDPISGHTALYWYRQSLGQGPEFLIYFQGTGAADDSGLPNDRFFAVRPEGSVSTLKIQRTERGDSAVYLCASSLTGSQDEQFFGPGTRLTVL.

This clone was recorded only once. The rearrangement links TRBV9 to TRBJ2-7; no definite D call. Germline assignment: CDR1 SGDLS and CDR2 YYNGEE. Trimming shortened V by 0 bases and J by 0 bases, and 4 bases separated the two germline ends. The CDR3 has 13 amino acids. CDR3 region: CASSVAHSYEQYF. In DNA form, the CDR3 reads TGTGCCAGCAGCGTAGCCCACTCCTACGAGCAGTACTTC.

The chain is built from TRBV27 and TRBJ1-5; D is ambiguous. This CDR3 has 16 residues. The ends were cut back, 2 bases at V and 2 bases at J, with 13 bases in the middle. Germline V gives CDR1 MNHEY, CDR2 SMNVEV (reference sequence). The CDR3 loop reads CASSLLAARGNQPQHF. For the CDR3, the DNA is TGTGCCAGCAGTTTACTTGCCGCGCGCGGCAATCAGCCCCAGCATTTT.

CDR3 in amino acids: CASGRTVGYEQYF. The CDR3 region has the DNA TGTGCCAGTGGTCGGACGGTTGGCTACGAGCAGTACTTC. The chain has TRBV27 and TRBJ2-7; D gene ambiguous. Trimming removed 9 bases from V and 3 bases from J, with 15 bases in between. Germline V CDR1 and CDR2: MNHEY, SMNVEV (reference sequence). This CDR3 comprises 13 residues.